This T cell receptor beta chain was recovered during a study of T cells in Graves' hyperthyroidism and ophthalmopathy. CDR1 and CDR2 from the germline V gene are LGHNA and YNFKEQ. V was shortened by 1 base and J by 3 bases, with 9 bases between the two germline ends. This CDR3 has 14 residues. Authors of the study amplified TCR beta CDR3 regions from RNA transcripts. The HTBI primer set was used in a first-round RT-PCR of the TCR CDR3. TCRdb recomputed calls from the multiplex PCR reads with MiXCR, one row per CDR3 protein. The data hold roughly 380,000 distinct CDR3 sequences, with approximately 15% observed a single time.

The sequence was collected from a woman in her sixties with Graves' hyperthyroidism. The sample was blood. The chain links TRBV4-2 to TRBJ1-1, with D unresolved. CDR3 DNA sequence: TGTGCCAGCAGCCAAGTAGGCCTGGACACTGAAGCTTTCTTT. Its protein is CASSQVGLDTEAFF.